The 6 T cell receptor beta chains reported below all come from one sample, sequenced in a study of human T cells and chemical hapten exposure. MiXCR, run by TCRdb on the RACE reads, gives a single entry per CDR3 protein. The sample holds about 110,000 distinct CDR3 sequences; roughly 10% are singletons and the top ten take around 3.1%. Time point of the sample: patch test 2, 6 weeks after DPC sensitization. Treatment of the sample: therapeutic diphenylcyclopropenone sensitization with weekly scalp DPC. The sample consisted of whole blood, taken in connection with sensitization to the hapten diphenylcyclopropenone (DPC). The receptors stem from a woman aged 40 to 49 with alopecia areata. Some clones in this sample may be carry-over from other donors' samples.

This clonotype was seen more than once but under ten times. This chain joins TRBV6-6 and TRBJ2-3; 9 nucleotides align to TRBD2. CDR1 and CDR2 from the germline V gene are MNHNY and SVGAGI (reference sequence). The CDR3 spans 18 residues. Trimming removed 0 bases from V and 2 bases from J; junction bases left unmatched: 9. CDR3 protein: CASSYSGTSTFNTDTQYF. The CDR3 DNA sequence: TGTGCCAGCAGTTACTCCGGGACTAGCACCTTTAACACAGATACGCAGTATTTT.

The V and J genes are TRBV20-1 and TRBJ1-4, with TRBD1 matching over 9 bases. V lost 3 bases to trimming and J lost 1 base; unmatched junction nucleotides: 3. The CDR3 is 15 amino acids. From germline, CDR1 is DFQATT and CDR2 SNEGSKA (reference sequence). Written as DNA, the CDR3 is TGCAGTGCTAGTGACAGGGGGATAACTAATGAAAAACTGTTTTTT. It encodes CSASDRGITNEKLFF.

This clonotype was picked up a small number of times. This chain joins TRBV27 and TRBJ2-3; D gene unclear. This CDR3 contains 13 residues. Germline values: CDR1 MNHEY, CDR2 SMNVEV (reference sequence). Trimming took 3 bases from V and 6 from J, leaving 10 bases between them. The CDR3 sequence is CASSLAGRDTQYF. The CDR3 nucleotides are TGTGCCAGCAGTTTGGCAGGCCGGGATACGCAGTATTTT.

As for this clonotype: Just one base apart from a much larger clone, this may be a read error. The rearrangement uses TRBV4-1 and TRBJ2-1; 10 nucleotides match TRBD2. Germline assignment: CDR1 MGHRA and CDR2 YSYEKL. The length of the CDR3 is 17 residues. The V segment lost 4 bases and the J segment 15 bases; nucleotides outside the gene matches: 21. As DNA, the CDR3 is TGCGCCAGCAGCCGAGATGGACAGCTCGTTCTAGCGGGGGCCCCGTTCTTC. It is translated as CASSRDGQLVLAGAPFF.

This clonotype was seen only a few times. The chain carries TRBV4-2 and TRBJ1-1; D may be TRBD1 (6 bases). This CDR3 is built from 16 residues. Germline CDR1 is LGHNA and CDR2 is YNFKEQ. V lost 0 bases to trimming and J lost 4 bases, with 15 bases between them. The CDR3 region is CASSQDRGGLGTEAFF. CDR3 sequence (DNA): TGTGCCAGCAGCCAAGATCGGGGGGGGCTCGGCACTGAAGCTTTCTTT.

The V call is TRBV28, the J call TRBJ2-3, with TRBD2 matching 7 bases. The trim removed 6 bases at V and 2 bases at J, leaving 11 bases unmatched. Germline V gives CDR1 MDHEN, CDR2 SYDVKM. The length of the CDR3 is 16 residues. This CDR3 reads CASSPLPLAVTDTQYF. Here the CDR3 DNA reads TGTGCCAGCAGCCCTTTACCCCTAGCGGTCACAGATACGCAGTATTTT.